A single sample is the source of the 10 T cell receptor beta chains below, sequenced in a study of tumor and adjacent non-tumor tissue in lung cancer. TCRbeta libraries were built with three rounds of nested PCR, modified from ARM-PCR. MiXCR was run by TCRdb on the multiplex PCR reads, yielding one entry per CDR3 protein. The table lists 85,000 to 130,000 distinct CDR3 sequences, roughly 60% of them singletons, with approximately 18% in the top ten. RNA was extracted from bulk tissue without any cell sorting. The normal lung tissue was taken more than 3 cm from the tumor edge. Sequenced material: distant non-tumor lung tissue. The receptors here all came from a man aged 30 to 39 with non-small cell lung cancer.

The table lists this clonotype with a count of one. At one of its ends the junction is not consistent with the germline gene, which may arise from a read error. The gene calls are TRBV29-1 and TRBJ2-1; D is possibly TRBD2 (6 bases). The length of the CDR3 is 13 residues. Germline V gene sequence: CDR1 SQVTM, CDR2 ANQGSEA. CDR3: CSVEGTCLNEQFF. The CDR3 DNA reads as TGTAGCGTTGAAGGGACTTGTTTAAATGAGCAGTTCTTC.

The chain recombines TRBV20-1 with TRBJ1-2; unclear D gene. Trimming pared 0 bases from V and 4 bases from J, leaving 15 bases between. The CDR3 has 15 residues. CDR1 is DFQATT and CDR2 is SNEGSKA in the germline V gene (reference sequence). CDR3 in amino acids: CSARDSREGSYGYTF. For the CDR3, the DNA is TGCAGTGCTAGAGATTCGAGAGAGGGAAGCTATGGCTACACCTTC.

The rearrangement uses TRBV12-3 or TRBV12-4 and TRBJ2-5; maybe TRBD2 (5 bases). Trimming pared 9 bases from V and 1 base from J, leaving 12 bases between. CDR3 length equals 13 residues. In nucleotides, the CDR3 is TGTGCCAGGAGAAGGACTTTCCAAGAGACCCAGTACTTC. It specifies CARRRTFQETQYF.

The gene calls are TRBV5-1 and TRBJ2-7, with a tentative D call TRBD1 (6 bases). The V gene's germline CDR1 is SGHRS and CDR2 YFSETQ. This CDR3 region has 16 residues. The ends were cut back, 5 bases at V and 6 bases at J, with 24 bases in the middle. The CDR3 here is CASRTYSRGTRGEQYF. DNA of the CDR3: TGCGCCAGCAGAACATACTCTAGAGGGACAAGGGGCGAGCAGTACTTC. Full variable domain (remainder filled in from reference TRBV5-1 and TRBJ2-7): KAGVTQTPRYLIKTRGQQVTLSCSPISGHRSVSWYQQTPGQGLQFLFEYFSETQRNKGNFPGRFSGRQFSNSRSEMNVSTLELGDSALYLCASRTYSRGTRGEQYFGPGTRLTVT.

Worth noting for this clonotype: Mismatch with germline at one junction end may stem from a read error. The chain couples TRBV29-1 to TRBJ2-3, with D possibly called TRBD1 or TRBD2 (5 bases each). Germline lookup yields CDR1 SQVTM and CDR2 ANQGSEA. The CDR3 extends over 13 amino acids. The chain's CDR3 is CSVYGGITETQYF. The CDR3 DNA reads as TGCAGCGTCTATGGGGGAATCACAGAAACGCAGTATTTT.

Turning to this clonotype: A much more abundant neighbour one base away suggests this may be a read error. The chain combines TRBV5-1 with TRBJ2-1, with 14 bases fitting TRBD2. This CDR3 is 16 amino acids long. Per germline, CDR1 SGHRS and CDR2 YFSETQ. The CDR3 sequence: CASILTSGRALNEQFF. The CDR3 DNA is TGCGCCAGCATCTTGACTAGCGGGAGGGCCCTCAATGAGCAGTTCTTC. The complete variable domain, with remaining parts taken from reference TRBV5-1 and TRBJ2-1, reads KAGVTQTPRYLIKTRGQQVTLSCSPISGHRSVSWYQQTPGQGLQFLFEYFSETQRNKGNFPGRFSGRQFSNSRSEMNVSTLELGDSALYLCASILTSGRALNEQFFGPGTRLTVL.

Note on this clonotype: A read error may account for a junction end that differs from germline. The chain uses TRBV11-2 and TRBJ1-1; 7 bases fit TRBD1. The CDR3 extends over 14 amino acids. Germline CDR1 and CDR2: SGHAT and FQNNGV. CDR3 amino acids: CASSLDRVNIEAFF. For the CDR3, the DNA is TGTGCCAGCAGCCTTGACAGGGTGAACATTGAAGCTTTCTTT.

Points on this clonotype: This may stem from a read error, because a much larger clone lies one nucleotide away. The J gene is TRBJ2-7, the V gene TRBV20-1; a weak D match, TRBD1 (6 bases). The CDR3 is 15 residues long. The V and J ends lost 4 bases and 5 bases respectively, with 21 bases between them. CDR1 is DFQATT and CDR2 is SNEGSKA in the germline V gene (reference sequence). As DNA, the CDR3 is TGCAGTGCTAACGGACAGAGGGCGTTCGTCCACGAGCAGTACTTC. It encodes CSANGQRAFVHEQYF.

The chain has TRBV6-5 and TRBJ2-5; TRBD2 aligns across 11 bases. The junction had 23 bases not matched to a gene; V was cut back by 6 bases and J by 5 bases. Germline lookup yields CDR1 MNHEY and CDR2 SVGAGI. The CDR3 length is 20 residues. CDR3 bases: TGTGCCAGCAGACCCTCCCAGACTAGCGGGAAGGCCGATGGGTTGGAGACCCAGTACTTC. Amino acids: CASRPSQTSGKADGLETQYF.

Regarding this clonotype: One end of the junction does not line up with germline, which may come from a read error. This rearrangement joins TRBV20-1 to TRBJ2-1; 10 bases map to TRBD2. The CDR3 sequence is 15 residues long. CDR1 is DFQATT and CDR2 is SNEGSKA in the germline V gene (reference sequence). The CDR3 bases are TGCAATGCTACAGGACTAGCGGTAACTTTCAATGAGCAGTTCTTC. Amino acids: CNATGLAVTFNEQFF.